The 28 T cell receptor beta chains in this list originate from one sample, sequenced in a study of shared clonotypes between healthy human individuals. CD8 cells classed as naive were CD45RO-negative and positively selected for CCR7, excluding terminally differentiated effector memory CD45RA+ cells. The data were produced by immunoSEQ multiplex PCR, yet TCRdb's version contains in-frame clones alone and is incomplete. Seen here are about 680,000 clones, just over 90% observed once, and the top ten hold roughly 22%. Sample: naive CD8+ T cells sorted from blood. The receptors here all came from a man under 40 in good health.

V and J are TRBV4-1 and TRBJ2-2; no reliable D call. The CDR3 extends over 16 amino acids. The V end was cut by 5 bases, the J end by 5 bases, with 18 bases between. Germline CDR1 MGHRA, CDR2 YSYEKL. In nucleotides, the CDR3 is TGCGCCAGCAGCGGTATTGACCTCGGGTTTACCGGGGAGCTGTTTTTT. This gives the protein CASSGIDLGFTGELFF.

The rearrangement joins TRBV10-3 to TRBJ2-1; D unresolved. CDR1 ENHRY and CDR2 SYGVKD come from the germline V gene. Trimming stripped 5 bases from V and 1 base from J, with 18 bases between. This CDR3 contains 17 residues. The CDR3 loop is CAISPDLPTLSYNEQFF. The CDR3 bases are TGTGCCATCAGTCCTGACCTTCCTACTCTTTCCTACAATGAGCAGTTCTTC.

For the CDR3, the DNA is TGTGCCAGCAGCTCCTGGGACAGAAGCACAGATACGCAGTATTTT. Residues: CASSSWDRSTDTQYF. This chain links TRBV9 with TRBJ2-3; the match to TRBD1 covers 7 bases. The CDR3 spans 15 residues. V shed 4 bases, J shed 0 bases, and the junction held 5 bases outside the gene matches. Germline values: CDR1 SGDLS, CDR2 YYNGEE.

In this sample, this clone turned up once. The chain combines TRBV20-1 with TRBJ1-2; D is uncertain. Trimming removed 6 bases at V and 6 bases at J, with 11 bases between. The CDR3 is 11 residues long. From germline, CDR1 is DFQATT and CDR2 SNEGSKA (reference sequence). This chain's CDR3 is CSARRTDGYTF. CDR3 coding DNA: TGCAGTGCACGCAGGACGGATGGCTACACCTTC.

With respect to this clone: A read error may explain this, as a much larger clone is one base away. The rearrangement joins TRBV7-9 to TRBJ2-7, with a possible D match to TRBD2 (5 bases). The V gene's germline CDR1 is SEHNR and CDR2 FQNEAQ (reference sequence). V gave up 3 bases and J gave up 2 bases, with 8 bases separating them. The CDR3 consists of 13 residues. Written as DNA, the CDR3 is TGTGCCAGCAGCTTGGCGGGTGCCTACGAGCAGTACTTC. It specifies CASSLAGAYEQYF.

The DNA of the CDR3 is TGCAGCGTTGATCTGGCGGACAGGGGCTACGAGCAGTACTTC. This codes for CSVDLADRGYEQYF. The chain uses TRBV29-1 and TRBJ2-7; the match to TRBD1 covers 9 bases. Germline lookup yields CDR1 SQVTM and CDR2 ANQGSEA. CDR3 length: 14 residues. The J segment lost 3 bases and the V segment lost 3 bases, leaving 6 bases of the junction unmatched.

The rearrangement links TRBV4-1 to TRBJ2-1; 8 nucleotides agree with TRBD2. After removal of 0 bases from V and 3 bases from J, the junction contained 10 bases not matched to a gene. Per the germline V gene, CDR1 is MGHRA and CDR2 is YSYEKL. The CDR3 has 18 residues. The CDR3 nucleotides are TGCGCCAGCAGCCAAGATAGGGTTAGCGGGATGGACTACAATGAGCAGTTCTTC. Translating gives CASSQDRVSGMDYNEQFF.

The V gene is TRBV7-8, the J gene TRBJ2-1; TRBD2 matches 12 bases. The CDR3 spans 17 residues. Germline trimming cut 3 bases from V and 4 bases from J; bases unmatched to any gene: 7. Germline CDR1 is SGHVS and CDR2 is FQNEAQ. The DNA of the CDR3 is TGTGCCAGCAGCTTCAGGACTAGCGGGAACTGGTACAATGAGCAGTTCTTC. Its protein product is CASSFRTSGNWYNEQFF.

CDR3 nucleotides: TGTGCCAGCAGTTTTCCGGGGACCTCCTCACAATACGAGCAGTTCTTC. Its translation is CASSFPGTSSQYEQFF. The chain joins TRBV28 to TRBJ2-1; D might be TRBD1 or TRBD2, each matching 5 bases. V lost 3 bases to trimming and J lost 10 bases, with 22 bases between them. Germline CDR1 reads MDHEN; CDR2 reads SYDVKM. The CDR3 sequence is 16 residues long.

CDR3 protein: CASSLRGGAPKIPEAFF. CDR3 DNA sequence: TGTGCCAGCAGCTTAAGGGGTGGGGCTCCGAAGATCCCTGAAGCTTTCTTT. The chain has TRBV7-2 and TRBJ1-1; D may be TRBD1 (5 bases). The CDR3 sequence is 17 residues long. Trimming shortened V by 2 bases and J by 6 bases, and 22 bases separated the two germline ends. Germline loops: CDR1 SGHTA, CDR2 FQGNSA.

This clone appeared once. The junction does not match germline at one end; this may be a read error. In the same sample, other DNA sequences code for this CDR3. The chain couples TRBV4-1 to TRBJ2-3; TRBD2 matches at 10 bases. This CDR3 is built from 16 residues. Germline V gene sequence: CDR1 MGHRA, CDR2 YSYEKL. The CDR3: CASSQAPSGSTDTQYF. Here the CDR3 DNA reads TGCGCCAGCAGCCAAGCCCCTAGCGGGAGCACGGATACGCAGTATTTT.

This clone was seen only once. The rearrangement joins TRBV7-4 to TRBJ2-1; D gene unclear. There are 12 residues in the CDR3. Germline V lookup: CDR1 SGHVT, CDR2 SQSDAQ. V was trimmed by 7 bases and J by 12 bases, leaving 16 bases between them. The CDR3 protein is CASTSGERRQFF. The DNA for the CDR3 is TGTGCCAGCACCTCGGGTGAACGTAGGCAGTTCTTC. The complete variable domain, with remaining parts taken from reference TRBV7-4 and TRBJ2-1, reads GAGVSQSPRYKVAKRGRDVALRCDSISGHVTLYWYRQTLGQGSEVLTYSQSDAQRDKSGRPSGRFSAERPERSVSTLKIQRTEQGDSAVYLCASTSGERRQFFGPGTRLTVL.

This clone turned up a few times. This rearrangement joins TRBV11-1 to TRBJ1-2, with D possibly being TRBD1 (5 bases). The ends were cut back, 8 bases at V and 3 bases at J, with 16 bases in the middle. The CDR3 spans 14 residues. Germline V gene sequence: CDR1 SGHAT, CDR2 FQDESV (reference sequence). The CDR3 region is CASRPGGGDYGYTF. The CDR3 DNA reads TGTGCCAGCCGACCTGGGGGAGGTGACTATGGCTACACCTTC.

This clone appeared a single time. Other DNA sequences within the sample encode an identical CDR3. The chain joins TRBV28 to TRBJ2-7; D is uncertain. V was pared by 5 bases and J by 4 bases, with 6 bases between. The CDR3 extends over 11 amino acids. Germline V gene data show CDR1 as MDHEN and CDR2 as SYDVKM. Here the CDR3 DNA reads TGTGCCAGCAGTCCGGGTTACGAGCAGTACTTC. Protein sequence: CASSPGYEQYF. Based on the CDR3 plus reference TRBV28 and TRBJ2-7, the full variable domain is DVKVTQSSRYLVKRTGEKVFLECVQDMDHENMFWYRQDPGLGLRLIYFSYDVKMKEKGDIPEGYSVSREKKERFSLILESASTNQTSMYLCASSPGYEQYFGPGTRLTVT.

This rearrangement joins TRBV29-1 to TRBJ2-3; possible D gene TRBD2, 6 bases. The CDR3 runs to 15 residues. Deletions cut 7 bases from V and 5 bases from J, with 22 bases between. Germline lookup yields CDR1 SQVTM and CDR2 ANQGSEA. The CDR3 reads CSANGRDLEGDTQYF. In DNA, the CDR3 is TGCAGCGCCAACGGGCGGGACCTGGAGGGAGATACGCAGTATTTT.

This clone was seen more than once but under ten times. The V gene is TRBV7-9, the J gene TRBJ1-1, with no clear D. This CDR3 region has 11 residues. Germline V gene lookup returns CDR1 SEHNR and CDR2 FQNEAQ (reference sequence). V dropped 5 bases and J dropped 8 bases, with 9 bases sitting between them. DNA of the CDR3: TGTGCCAGCAGCATCGGCGGGGAAGCTTTCTTT. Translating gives CASSIGGEAFF.

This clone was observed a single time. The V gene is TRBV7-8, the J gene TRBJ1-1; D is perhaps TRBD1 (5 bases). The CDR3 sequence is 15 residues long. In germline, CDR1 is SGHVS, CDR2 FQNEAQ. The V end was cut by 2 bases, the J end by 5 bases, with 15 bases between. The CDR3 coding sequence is TGTGCCAGCAGCTTATTCAGGGAAGTTGGGACTGAAGCTTTCTTT. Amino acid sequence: CASSLFREVGTEAFF.

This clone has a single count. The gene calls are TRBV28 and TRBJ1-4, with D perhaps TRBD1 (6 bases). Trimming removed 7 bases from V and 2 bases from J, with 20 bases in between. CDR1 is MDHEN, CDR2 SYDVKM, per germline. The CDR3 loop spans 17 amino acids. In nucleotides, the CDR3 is TGTGCCAGCAATCCTAGGGGGGGGCGAGGTACTAATGAAAAACTGTTTTTT. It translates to CASNPRGGRGTNEKLFF.

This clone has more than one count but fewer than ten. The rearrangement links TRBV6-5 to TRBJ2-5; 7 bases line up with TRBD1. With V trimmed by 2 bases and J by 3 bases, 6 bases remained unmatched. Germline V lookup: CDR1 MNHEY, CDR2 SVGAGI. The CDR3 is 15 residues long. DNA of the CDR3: TGTGCCAGCAGTTACGGACAGGCTTACAAAGAGACCCAGTACTTC. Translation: CASSYGQAYKETQYF.

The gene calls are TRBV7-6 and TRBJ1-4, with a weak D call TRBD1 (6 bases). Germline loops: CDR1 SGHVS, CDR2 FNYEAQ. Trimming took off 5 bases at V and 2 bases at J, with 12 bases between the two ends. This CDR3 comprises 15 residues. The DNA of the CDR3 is TGTGCCAGCAGCCTACAGGGAGGCACTAATGAAAAACTGTTTTTT. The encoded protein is CASSLQGGTNEKLFF.

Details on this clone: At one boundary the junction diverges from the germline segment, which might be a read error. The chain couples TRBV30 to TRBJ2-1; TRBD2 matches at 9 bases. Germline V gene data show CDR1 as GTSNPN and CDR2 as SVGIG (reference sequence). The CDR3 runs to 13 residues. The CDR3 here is CAWSVYSGSSLLF. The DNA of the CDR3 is TGTGCCTGGAGTGTTTATAGCGGGAGCTCCCTGCTCTTC.

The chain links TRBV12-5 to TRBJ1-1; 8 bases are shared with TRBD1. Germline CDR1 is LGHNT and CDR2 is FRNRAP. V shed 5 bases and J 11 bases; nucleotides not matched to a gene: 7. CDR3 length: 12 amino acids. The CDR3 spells CASGAPGQEAFF. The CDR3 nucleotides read TGTGCTAGTGGTGCTCCGGGACAGGAGGCTTTCTTT.

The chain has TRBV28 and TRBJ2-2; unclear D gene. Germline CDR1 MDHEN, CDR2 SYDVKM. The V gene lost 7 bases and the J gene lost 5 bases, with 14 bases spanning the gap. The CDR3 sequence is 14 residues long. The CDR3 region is CASTSLDPTGELFF. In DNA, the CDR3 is TGTGCCAGCACTTCTCTAGATCCTACCGGGGAGCTGTTTTTT.

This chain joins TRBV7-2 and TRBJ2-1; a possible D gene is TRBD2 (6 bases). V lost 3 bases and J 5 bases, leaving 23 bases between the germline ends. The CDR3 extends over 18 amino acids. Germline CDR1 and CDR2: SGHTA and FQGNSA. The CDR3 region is CASSFHLYAGTIDNEQFF. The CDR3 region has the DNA TGTGCCAGCAGCTTCCATTTGTACGCGGGAACTATCGACAATGAGCAGTTCTTC.

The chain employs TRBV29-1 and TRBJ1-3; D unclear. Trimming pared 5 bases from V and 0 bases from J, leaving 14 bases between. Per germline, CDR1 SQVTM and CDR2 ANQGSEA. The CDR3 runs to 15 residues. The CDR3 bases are TGCAGCGTTCTGCAGGACCGACCCTCTGGAAACACCATATATTTT. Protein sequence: CSVLQDRPSGNTIYF.

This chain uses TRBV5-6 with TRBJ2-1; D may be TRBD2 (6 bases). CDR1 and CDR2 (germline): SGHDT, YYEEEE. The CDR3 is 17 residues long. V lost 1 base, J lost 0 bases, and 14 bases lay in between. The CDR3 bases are TGTGCCAGCAGCTTGATCCTTAGCGGCAGCTCCTACAATGAGCAGTTCTTC. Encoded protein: CASSLILSGSSYNEQFF.

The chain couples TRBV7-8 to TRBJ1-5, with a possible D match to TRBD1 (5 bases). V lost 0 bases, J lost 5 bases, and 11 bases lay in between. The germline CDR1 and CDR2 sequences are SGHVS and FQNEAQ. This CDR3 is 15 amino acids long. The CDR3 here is CASSLAQAGYQPQHF. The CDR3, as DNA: TGTGCCAGCAGCTTAGCGCAGGCAGGGTATCAGCCCCAGCATTTT.

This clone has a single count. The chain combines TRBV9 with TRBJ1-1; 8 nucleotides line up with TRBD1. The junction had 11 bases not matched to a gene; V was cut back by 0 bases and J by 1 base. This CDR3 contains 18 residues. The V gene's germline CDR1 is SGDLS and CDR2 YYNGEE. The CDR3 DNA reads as TGTGCCAGCAGCGTAGAGGACAGGGACTCCTGGGGGAACACTGAAGCTTTCTTT. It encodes CASSVEDRDSWGNTEAFF.